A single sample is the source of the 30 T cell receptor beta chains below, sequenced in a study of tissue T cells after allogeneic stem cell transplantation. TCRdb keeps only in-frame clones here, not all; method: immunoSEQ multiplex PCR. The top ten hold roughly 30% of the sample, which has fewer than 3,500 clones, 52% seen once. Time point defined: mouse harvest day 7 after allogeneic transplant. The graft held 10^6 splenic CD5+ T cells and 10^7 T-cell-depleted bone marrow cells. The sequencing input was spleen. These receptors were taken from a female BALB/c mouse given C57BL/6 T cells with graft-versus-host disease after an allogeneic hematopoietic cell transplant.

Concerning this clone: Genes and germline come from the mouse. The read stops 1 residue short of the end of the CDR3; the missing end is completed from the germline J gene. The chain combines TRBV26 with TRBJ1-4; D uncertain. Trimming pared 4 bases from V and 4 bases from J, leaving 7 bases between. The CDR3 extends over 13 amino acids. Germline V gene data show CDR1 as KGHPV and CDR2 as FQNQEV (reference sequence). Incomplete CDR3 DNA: TGTGCCAGCAGTCGTGACCGCAACGAAAGATTATTT. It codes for CASSRDRNERLF. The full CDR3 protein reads CASSRDRNERLFF.

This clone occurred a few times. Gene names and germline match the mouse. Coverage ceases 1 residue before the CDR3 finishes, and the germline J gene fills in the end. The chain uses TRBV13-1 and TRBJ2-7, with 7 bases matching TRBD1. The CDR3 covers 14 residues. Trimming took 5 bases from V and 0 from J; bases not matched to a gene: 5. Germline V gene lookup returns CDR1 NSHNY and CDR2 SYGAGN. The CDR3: CASSGDSSSYEQYF. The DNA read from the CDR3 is TGTGCCAGCAGCGGGGACAGTAGCTCCTATGAACAGTAC.

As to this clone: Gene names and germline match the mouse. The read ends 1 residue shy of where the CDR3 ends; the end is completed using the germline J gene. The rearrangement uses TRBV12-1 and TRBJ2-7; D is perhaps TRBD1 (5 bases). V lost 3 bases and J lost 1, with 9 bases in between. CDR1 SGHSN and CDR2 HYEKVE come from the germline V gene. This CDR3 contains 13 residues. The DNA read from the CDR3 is TGTGCCAGCTCTTTCGGACAATCCTATGAACAGTAC. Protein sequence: CASSFGQSYEQY. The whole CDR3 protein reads CASSFGQSYEQYF.

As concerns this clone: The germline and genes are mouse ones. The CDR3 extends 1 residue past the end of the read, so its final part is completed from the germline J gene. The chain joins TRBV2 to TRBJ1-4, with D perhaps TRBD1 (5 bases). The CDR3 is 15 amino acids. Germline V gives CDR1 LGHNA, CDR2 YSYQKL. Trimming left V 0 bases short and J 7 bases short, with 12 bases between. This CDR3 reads CASSQEGVRGERLFF. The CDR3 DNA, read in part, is TGTGCCAGCAGCCAAGAGGGGGTGAGGGGCGAAAGATTATTT.

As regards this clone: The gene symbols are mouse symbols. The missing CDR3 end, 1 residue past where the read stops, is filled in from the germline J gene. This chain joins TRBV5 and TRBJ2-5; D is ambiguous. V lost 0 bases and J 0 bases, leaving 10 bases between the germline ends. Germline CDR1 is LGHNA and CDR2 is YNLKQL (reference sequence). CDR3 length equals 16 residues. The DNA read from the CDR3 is TGTGCCAGCAGCCAAGAAACGGCACTTAACCAAGACACCCAGTAC. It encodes CASSQETALNQDTQY. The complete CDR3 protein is CASSQETALNQDTQYF.

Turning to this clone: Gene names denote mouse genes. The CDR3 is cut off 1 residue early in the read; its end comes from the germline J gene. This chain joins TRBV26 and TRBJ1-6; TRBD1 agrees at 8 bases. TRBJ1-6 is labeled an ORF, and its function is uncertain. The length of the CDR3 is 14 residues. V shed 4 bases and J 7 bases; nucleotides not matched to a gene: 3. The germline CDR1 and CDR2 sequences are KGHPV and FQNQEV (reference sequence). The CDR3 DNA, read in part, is TGTGCCAGCAGTCAGACAGGGGCCAATTCGCCCCTCTAC. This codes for CASSQTGANSPLY. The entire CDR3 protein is CASSQTGANSPLYF.

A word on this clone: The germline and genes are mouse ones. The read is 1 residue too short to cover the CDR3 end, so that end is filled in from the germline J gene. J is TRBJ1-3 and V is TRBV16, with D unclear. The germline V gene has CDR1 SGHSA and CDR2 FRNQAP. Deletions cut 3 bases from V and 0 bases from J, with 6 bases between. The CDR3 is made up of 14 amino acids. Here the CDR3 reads CASSFDNSGNTLYF. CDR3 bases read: TGTGCAAGCAGCTTCGATAATTCTGGAAATACGCTCTAT. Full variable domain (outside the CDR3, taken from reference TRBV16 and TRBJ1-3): NAGVIQTPRHKVTGKGQEATLWCEPISGHSAVFWYRQTIVQGLEFLTYFRNQAPIDDSGMPKERFSAQMPNQSHSTLKIQSTQPQDSAVYLCASSFDNSGNTLYFGEGSRLIVV.

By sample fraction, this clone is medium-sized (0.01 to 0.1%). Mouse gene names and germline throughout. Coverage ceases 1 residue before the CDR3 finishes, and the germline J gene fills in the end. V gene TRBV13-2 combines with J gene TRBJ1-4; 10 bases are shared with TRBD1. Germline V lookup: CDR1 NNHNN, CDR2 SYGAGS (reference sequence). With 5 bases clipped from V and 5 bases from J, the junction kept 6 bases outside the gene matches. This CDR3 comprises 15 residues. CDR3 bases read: TGTGCCAGCGGCCTCCCGGGACAGGGGAACGAAAGATTATTT. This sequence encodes CASGLPGQGNERLF. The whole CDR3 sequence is CASGLPGQGNERLFF.

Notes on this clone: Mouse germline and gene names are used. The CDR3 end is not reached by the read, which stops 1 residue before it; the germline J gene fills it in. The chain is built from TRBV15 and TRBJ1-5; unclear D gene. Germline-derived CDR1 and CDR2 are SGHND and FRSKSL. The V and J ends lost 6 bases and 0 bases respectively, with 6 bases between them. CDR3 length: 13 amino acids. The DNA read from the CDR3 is TGTGCCAGCAGCGCAGATAACAACCAGGCTCCGCTT. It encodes CASSADNNQAPL. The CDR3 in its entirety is CASSADNNQAPLF.

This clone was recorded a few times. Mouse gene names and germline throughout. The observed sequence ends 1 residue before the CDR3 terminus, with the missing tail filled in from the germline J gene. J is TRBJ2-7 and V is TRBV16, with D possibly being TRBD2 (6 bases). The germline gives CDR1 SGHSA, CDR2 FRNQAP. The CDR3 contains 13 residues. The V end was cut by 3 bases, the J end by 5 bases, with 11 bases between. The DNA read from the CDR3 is TGTGCAAGCAGCTTGGGGGGTAGCCATGAACAGTAC. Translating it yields CASSLGGSHEQY. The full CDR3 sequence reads CASSLGGSHEQYF.

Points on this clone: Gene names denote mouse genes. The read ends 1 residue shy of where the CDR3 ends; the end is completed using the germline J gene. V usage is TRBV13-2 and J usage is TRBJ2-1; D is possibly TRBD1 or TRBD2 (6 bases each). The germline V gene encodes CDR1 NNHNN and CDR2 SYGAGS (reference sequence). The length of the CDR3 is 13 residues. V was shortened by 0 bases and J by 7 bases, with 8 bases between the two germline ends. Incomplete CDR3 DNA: TGTGCCAGCGGTGATGCGGGGGCGGCTGAGCAGTTC. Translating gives CASGDAGAAEQF. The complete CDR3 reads CASGDAGAAEQFF.

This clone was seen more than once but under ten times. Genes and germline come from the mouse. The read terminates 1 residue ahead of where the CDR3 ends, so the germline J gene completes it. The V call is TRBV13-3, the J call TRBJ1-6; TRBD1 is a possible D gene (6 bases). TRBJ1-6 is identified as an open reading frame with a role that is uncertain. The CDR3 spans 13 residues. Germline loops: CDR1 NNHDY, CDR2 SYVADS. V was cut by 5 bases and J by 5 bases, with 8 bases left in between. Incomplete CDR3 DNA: TGTGCCAGCAGGAGGGGGGATAATTCGCCCCTCTAC. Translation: CASRRGDNSPLY. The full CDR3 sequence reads CASRRGDNSPLYF.

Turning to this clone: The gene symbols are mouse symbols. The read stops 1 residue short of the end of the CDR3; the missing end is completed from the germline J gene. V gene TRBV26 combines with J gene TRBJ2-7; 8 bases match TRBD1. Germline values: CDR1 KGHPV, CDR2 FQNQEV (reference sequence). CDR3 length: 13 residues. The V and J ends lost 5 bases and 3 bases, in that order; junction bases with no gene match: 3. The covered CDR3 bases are TGTGCCAGCAGTTCGACAGGGGTCTATGAACAGTAC. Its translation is CASSSTGVYEQY. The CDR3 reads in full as CASSSTGVYEQYF.

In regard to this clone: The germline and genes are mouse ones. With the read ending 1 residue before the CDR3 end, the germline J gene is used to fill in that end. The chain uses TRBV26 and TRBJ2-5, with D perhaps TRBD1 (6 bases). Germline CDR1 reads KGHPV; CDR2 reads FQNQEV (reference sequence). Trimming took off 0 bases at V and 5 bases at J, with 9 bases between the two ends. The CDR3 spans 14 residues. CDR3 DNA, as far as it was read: TGTGCCAGCAGTCTGTCCAGGGGAGGAGACACCCAGTAC. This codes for CASSLSRGGDTQY. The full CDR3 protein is CASSLSRGGDTQYF. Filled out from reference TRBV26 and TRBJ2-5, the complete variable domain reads NSKVIQTPRYLVKGQGQKAKMRCIPEKGHPVVFWYQQNKNNEFKFLINFQNQEVLQQIDMTEKRFSAECPSNSPCSLEIQSSEAGDSALYLCASSLSRGGDTQYFGPGTRLLVL.

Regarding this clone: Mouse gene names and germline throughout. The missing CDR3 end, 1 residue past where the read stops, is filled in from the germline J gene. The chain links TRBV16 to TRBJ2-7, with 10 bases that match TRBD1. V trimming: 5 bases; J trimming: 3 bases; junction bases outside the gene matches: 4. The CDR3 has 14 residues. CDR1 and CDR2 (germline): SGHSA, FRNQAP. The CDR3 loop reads CASSHGQGVYEQYF. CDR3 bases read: TGTGCAAGCAGCCACGGACAGGGGGTCTATGAACAGTAC.

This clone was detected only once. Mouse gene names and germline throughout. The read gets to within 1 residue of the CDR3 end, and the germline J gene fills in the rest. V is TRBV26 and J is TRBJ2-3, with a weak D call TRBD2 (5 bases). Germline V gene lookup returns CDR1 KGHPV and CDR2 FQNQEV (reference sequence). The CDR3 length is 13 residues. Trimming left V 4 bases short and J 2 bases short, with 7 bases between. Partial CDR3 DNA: TGTGCCAGCAGTCCCGGACTTGCAGAAACGCTGTAT. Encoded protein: CASSPGLAETLY. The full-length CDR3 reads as CASSPGLAETLYF.

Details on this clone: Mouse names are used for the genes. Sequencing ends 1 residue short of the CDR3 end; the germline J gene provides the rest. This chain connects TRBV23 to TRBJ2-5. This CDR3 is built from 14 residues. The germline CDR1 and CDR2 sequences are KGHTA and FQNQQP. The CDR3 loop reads CSSSQRSNQDTQYF. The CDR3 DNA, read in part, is TGCTCCAGCAGTCAAAGGAGTAACCAAGACACCCAGTAC.

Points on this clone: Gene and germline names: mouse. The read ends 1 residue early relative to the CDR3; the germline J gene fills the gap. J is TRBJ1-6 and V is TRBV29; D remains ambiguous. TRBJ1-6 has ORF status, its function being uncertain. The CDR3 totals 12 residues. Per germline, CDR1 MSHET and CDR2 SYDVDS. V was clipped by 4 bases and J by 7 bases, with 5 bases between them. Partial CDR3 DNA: TGTGCTAGCAGTTCCCTCAATTCGCCCCTCTAC. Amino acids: CASSSLNSPLY. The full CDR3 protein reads CASSSLNSPLYF.

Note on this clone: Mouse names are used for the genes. CDR3 DNA (partial): TGTGCCTGGAGTCCATCCAGGGGGAACACAGAAGTCTTC. Protein sequence: CAWSPSRGNTEVF. The entire CDR3 is CAWSPSRGNTEVFF. This sequence joins TRBV31 and TRBJ1-1; weak D call: TRBD1 (6 bases). With the read ending 1 residue before the CDR3 end, the germline J gene is used to fill in that end. This CDR3 has 14 amino acids. Looked up from germline, CDR1 is GKSSPN and CDR2 is SITVG. V was clipped by 1 base and J by 1 base, with 10 bases between them. The full variable domain, in which reference TRBV31 and TRBJ1-1 provide the parts outside the CDR3, is AQTIHQWPVAEIKAVGSPLSLGCTIKGKSSPNLYWYWQATGGTLQQLFYSITVGQVESVVQLNLSASRPKDDQFILSTEKLLLSHSGFYLCAWSPSRGNTEVFFGKGTRLTVV.

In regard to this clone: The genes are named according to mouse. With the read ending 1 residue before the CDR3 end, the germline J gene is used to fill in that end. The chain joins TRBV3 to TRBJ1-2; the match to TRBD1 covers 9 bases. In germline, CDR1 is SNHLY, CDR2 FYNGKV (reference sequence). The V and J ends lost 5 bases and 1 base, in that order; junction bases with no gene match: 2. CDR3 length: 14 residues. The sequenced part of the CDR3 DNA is TGTGCCAGCAGCATGACAGGGGGAAACTCCGACTACACC. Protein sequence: CASSMTGGNSDYT. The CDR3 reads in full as CASSMTGGNSDYTF.

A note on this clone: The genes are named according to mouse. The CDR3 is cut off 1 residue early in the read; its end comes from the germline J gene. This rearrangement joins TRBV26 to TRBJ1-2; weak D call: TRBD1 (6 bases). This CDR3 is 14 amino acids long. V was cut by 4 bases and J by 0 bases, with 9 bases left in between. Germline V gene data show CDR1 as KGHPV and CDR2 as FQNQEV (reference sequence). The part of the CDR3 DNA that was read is TGTGCCAGCAGTCCAGGGGCCTCAAACTCCGACTACACC. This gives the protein CASSPGASNSDYT. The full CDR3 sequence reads CASSPGASNSDYTF.

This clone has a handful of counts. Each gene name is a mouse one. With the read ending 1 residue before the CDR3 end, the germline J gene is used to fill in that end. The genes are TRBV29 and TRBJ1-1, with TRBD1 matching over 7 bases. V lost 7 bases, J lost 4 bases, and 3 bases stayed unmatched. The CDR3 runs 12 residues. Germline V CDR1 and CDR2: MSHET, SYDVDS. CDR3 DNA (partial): TGTGCTAGCAAGGACAGGCTCACAGAAGTCTTC. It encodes CASKDRLTEVF. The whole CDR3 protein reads CASKDRLTEVFF.

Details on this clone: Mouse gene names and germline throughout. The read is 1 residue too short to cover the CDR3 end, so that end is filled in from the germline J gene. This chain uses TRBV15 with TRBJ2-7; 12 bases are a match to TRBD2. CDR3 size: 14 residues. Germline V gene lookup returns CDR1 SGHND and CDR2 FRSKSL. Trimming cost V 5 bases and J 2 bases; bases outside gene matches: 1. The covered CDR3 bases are TGTGCCAGCAGTGGACTGGGGGGGGCCTATGAACAGTAC. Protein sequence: CASSGLGGAYEQY. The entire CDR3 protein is CASSGLGGAYEQYF. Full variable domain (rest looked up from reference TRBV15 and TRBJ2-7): DAGVTQTPRHEVAEKGQTIILKCEPVSGHNDLFWYRQTKIQGLELLSYFRSKSLMEDGGAFKDRFKAEMLNSSFSTLKIQPTEPKDSAVYLCASSGLGGAYEQYFGPGTRLTVL.

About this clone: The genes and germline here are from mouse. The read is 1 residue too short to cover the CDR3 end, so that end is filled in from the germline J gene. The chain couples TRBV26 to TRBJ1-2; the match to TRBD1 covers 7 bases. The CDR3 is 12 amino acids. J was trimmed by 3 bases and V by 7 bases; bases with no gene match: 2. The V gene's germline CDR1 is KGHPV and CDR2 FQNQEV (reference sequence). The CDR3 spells CASNRGDSDYTF. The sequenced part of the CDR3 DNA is TGTGCCAGCAACAGGGGAGACTCCGACTACACC. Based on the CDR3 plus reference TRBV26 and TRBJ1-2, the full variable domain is NSKVIQTPRYLVKGQGQKAKMRCIPEKGHPVVFWYQQNKNNEFKFLINFQNQEVLQQIDMTEKRFSAECPSNSPCSLEIQSSEAGDSALYLCASNRGDSDYTFGSGTRLLVI.

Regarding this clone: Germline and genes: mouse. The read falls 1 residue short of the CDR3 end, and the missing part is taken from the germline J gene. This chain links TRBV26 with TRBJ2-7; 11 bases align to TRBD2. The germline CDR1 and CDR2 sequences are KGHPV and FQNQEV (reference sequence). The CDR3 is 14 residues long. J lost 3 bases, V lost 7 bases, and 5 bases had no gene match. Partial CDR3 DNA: TGTGCCAGCACCCCGGGACTGGGGGTCTATGAACAGTAC. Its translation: CASTPGLGVYEQY. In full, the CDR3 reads CASTPGLGVYEQYF.

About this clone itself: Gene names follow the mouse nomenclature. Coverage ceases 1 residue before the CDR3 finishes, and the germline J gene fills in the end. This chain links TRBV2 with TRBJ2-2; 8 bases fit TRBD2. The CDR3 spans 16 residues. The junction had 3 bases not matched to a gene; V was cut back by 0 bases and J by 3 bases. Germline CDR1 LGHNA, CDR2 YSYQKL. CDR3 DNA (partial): TGTGCCAGCAGCCAAGACGCTGGGGGGTACACCGGGCAGCTCTAC. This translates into CASSQDAGGYTGQLY. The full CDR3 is CASSQDAGGYTGQLYF. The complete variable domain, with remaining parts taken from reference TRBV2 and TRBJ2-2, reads DPKIIQKPKYLVAVTGSEKILICEQYLGHNAMYWYRQSAKKPLEFMFSYSYQKLMDNQTASSRFQPQSSKKNHLDLQITALKPDDSATYFCASSQDAGGYTGQLYFGEGSKLTVL.

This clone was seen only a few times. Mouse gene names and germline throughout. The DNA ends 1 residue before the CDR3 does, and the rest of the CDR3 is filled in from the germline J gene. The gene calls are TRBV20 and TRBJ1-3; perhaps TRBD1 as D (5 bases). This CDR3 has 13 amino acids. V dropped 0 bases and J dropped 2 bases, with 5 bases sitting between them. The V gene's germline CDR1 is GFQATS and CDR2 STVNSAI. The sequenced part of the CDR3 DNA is TGTGGTGCTAGGGAGGGGGCTGGAAATACGCTCTAT. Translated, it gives CGAREGAGNTLY. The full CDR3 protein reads CGAREGAGNTLYF.

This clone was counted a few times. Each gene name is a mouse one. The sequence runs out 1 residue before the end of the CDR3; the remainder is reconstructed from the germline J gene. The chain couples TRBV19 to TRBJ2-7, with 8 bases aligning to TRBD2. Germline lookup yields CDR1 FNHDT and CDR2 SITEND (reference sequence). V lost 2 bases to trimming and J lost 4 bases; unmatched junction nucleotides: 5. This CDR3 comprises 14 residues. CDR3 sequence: CASSMGGGVYEQYF. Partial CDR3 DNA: TGTGCCAGCAGTATGGGTGGGGGGGTATATGAACAGTAC.

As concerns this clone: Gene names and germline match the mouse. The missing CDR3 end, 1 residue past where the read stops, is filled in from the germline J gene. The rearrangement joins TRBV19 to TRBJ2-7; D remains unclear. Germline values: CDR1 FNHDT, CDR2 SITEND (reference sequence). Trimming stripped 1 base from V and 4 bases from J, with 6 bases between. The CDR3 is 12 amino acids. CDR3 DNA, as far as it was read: TGTGCCAGCAGTATAACAGATTATGAACAGTAC. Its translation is CASSITDYEQY. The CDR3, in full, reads CASSITDYEQYF.

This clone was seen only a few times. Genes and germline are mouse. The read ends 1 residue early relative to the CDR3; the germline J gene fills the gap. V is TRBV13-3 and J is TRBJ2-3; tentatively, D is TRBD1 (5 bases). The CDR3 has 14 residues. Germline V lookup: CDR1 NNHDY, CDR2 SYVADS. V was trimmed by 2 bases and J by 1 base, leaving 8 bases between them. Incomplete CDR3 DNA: TGTGCCAGCAGTGACCAGGGAGGTGCAGAAACGCTGTAT. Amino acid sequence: CASSDQGGAETLY. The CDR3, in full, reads CASSDQGGAETLYF.